The table lists the clone carrying this T cell receptor (beta chain) with a count of one. Generated by immunoSEQ multiplex PCR, the TCRdb table keeps only in-frame clones and is missing some. The repertoire includes about 59,000 clones, around 81% of them detected once, and more than 10% sits in the top ten. The data belong to a study of T cells in tuberculosis. The study's findings and limits: The stringent gate may have excluded weak CD1B-GMM tetramer binders.

After thawing and overnight rest, PBMC were stained with GMM-loaded CD1B tetramer, viability dye and anti-CD3 for sorting. The CD1B tetramers carried C32 glucose monomycolate purified from Rhodococcus equi. In germline, CDR1 is LGHNA, CDR2 YSLEER. The V and J ends lost 3 bases and 1 base, in that order; junction bases with no gene match: 8. This CDR3 has 16 amino acids. The specimen was CD1b-GMM tetramer-negative cells sorted from PBMCs. The V gene is TRBV4-3, the J gene TRBJ1-1, with TRBD1 identical over 7 bases. The clonotype comes from an adult woman with latent tuberculosis. The chain's CDR3 is CASSQDPQGGNTEAFF. DNA of the CDR3: TGCGCCAGCAGCCAGGATCCTCAGGGGGGGAACACTGAAGCTTTCTTT.